This T cell receptor (beta chain) was recorded in a study of T-cell reconstitution after alpha-beta-depleted transplantation in children. Trimming cost V 2 bases and J 4 bases, with 8 bases left between them. Germline CDR1 reads SGHTA; CDR2 reads FQGNSA. This CDR3 is 14 amino acids long. Unique molecular identifiers were built into the TCRbeta library. A single record per CDR3 protein comes from TCRdb applying MiXCR to the PCR reads. The table shows around 370,000 distinct CDR3 sequences, with about 9.3% occurring only once. The rearrangement joins TRBV7-2 to TRBJ2-2; D is unclear. The sequence came from a human donor who donated a stem cell graft to a child with acute lymphoblastic leukemia. This specimen was PBMCs from the stem cell graft donor, taken from the stem cell graft. This chain's CDR3 is CASSLSASTGELFF. The CDR3 DNA is TGTGCCAGCAGCTTATCAGCCTCCACCGGGGAGCTGTTTTTT.